Listed below are T cell receptor beta chains from one sample, sequenced in a study of blood T cells in healthy people across ages. TCRdb reanalysed the 5' RACE reads using MiXCR and keeps one entry per CDR3 protein. The sample carries 1,500,000 or so distinct CDR3 sequences, under 55% recorded once. The specimen was blood. Source of these receptors: a woman younger than 30 in good health. CDR3s include the opening cysteine and the closing phenylalanine or tryptophan. The D gene is left open where the match is weak. Size tells how often a clone was seen (once, few, many) or the class of an expanded clone, and some rows leave it out.

J: TRBJ1-1
D: -
V: TRBV21-1
size: -
DNA: TGTGCCAGCAGCAGGACAGGGGATCTTGAAGCTTTCTTT
CDR3: CASSRTGDLEAFF

J: TRBJ2-7
D: TRBD1
V: TRBV20-1
size: many
DNA: TGCAGTGCCCTAGGAGACAGGGAAGAGCAGTACTTC
CDR3: CSALGDREEQYF

J: TRBJ1-5
D: -
V: TRBV2
size: many
DNA: TGTGCCAGCAGCCGGCTGACTCAGCCCCAGCATTTT
CDR3: CASSRLTQPQHF

J: TRBJ1-2
D: -
V: TRBV27
size: once
DNA: TGTGCCAGCAGTTGGGCTGCTGGGCCTGGCTATGGCTACACCTTC
CDR3: CASSWAAGPGYGYTF

J: TRBJ2-2
D: TRBD1
V: TRBV6-2/TRBV6-3
size: -
DNA: TGTGCCAGCAGTCCATTAGGACAGGCTCTTGTATGGGACACCGGGGAGCTGTTTTTT
CDR3: CASSPLGQALVWDTGELFF

J: TRBJ2-3
D: -
V: TRBV24-1
size: -
DNA: TGTGCCACCAGTGACGGGGCGGGGGCAGGCACAGATACGCAGTATTTT
CDR3: CATSDGAGAGTDTQYF

J: TRBJ2-7
D: -
V: TRBV5-1
size: -
DNA: TGCGCCAGCAGCGCTAGTTTTGACGAGCAGTACTTC
CDR3: CASSASFDEQYF

J: TRBJ2-7
D: -
V: TRBV5-1
size: few
DNA: TGCGCCAGCAGCGCGAGACCGGACGGCCAGAGCTCCTACGAGCAGTACTTC
CDR3: CASSARPDGQSSYEQYF

J: TRBJ2-7
D: -
V: TRBV27
size: few
DNA: TGTGCCAGCAGTTCCCTCTTAAGCTCCTACGAGCAGTACTTC
CDR3: CASSSLLSSYEQYF

J: TRBJ1-2
D: TRBD1
V: TRBV29-1
size: -
DNA: TGCAGCGTGAGGACAGGGCAGGGTAGCTACACCTTC
CDR3: CSVRTGQGSYTF

J: TRBJ2-5
D: TRBD2
V: TRBV6-6
size: -
DNA: TGTGCCAGCAGTTACTGGGACTACCTAAGGGGAGAGACCCAGTACTTC
CDR3: CASSYWDYLRGETQYF

J: TRBJ1-6
D: TRBD1
V: TRBV7-8
size: few
DNA: TGTGCTCTGGACAGGACGCGGCAGAATTCACCCCTCCACTTT
CDR3: CALDRTRQNSPLHF

J: TRBJ2-1
D: TRBD2
V: TRBV3-1
size: -
DNA: TGTGCCAGCAGCCAAAAGGGACTAGTGACCAAGCAACACAATGAGCAGTTCTTC
CDR3: CASSQKGLVTKQHNEQFF

J: TRBJ1-5
D: TRBD1
V: TRBV7-2
size: -
DNA: TGTGCCAGCAGCGGACAGGGGCAGGGCAATCAGCCCCAGCATTTT
CDR3: CASSGQGQGNQPQHF

J: TRBJ2-7
D: TRBD2
V: TRBV6-2/TRBV6-3
size: -
DNA: TGTGCCAGCAGTCACTCTCTACCGGGACTAGCGGGAGGGCCTGGCTCCTACAATGAGCAGTACTTC
CDR3: CASSHSLPGLAGGPGSYNEQYF

J: TRBJ2-5
D: TRBD2
V: TRBV27
size: once
DNA: TGTGCCAGCGGGGAGGCTAGCGGGAGGCCTCGCTCCTACAATGAGCAGTACTTC
CDR3: CASGEASGRPRSYNEQYF

J: TRBJ1-2
D: -
V: TRBV6-2/TRBV6-3
size: -
DNA: TGTGCCAGCAGTTACTTCCGGAACCATGGCTACACCTTC
CDR3: CASSYFRNHGYTF

J: TRBJ2-1
D: -
V: TRBV12-3/TRBV12-4
size: -
DNA: TGTGCCAGCAGTCCCCAAAGGAATGAGCAGTTCTTC
CDR3: CASSPQRNEQFF

J: TRBJ1-2
D: -
V: TRBV7-9
size: -
DNA: TGTGCCAGCAGCTTTCCGACGGGTGACTATGGCTACACCTTC
CDR3: CASSFPTGDYGYTF

J: TRBJ1-2
D: -
V: TRBV11-2
size: few
DNA: TGTGCCAGCAGCTTTCCAGGGGTGAGCGGCTACACCTTC
CDR3: CASSFPGVSGYTF

J: TRBJ2-1
D: TRBD2
V: TRBV20-1
size: few
DNA: TGCAGTGCTAGACTAAGCGGGGGGTCATACAATGAGCAGTTCTTC
CDR3: CSARLSGGSYNEQFF

J: TRBJ2-1
D: TRBD1
V: TRBV20-1
size: once
DNA: TGCAGTGCTAGAGACCGGGACAGGGTACTCTATGAGCAGTTCTTC
CDR3: CSARDRDRVLYEQFF

J: TRBJ2-3
D: TRBD2
V: TRBV20-1
size: few
DNA: TGCAGTGCTGGAGAGAGGACTAGCGGGAGTACCCTCGGCACAGATACGCAGTATTTT
CDR3: CSAGERTSGSTLGTDTQYF

J: TRBJ2-5
D: -
V: TRBV7-2
size: -
DNA: TGTGCCAGCAGCTTAGTAGCGGACGCGGGGGAGACCCAGTACTTC
CDR3: CASSLVADAGETQYF

J: TRBJ1-1
D: -
V: TRBV7-8
size: -
DNA: TGTGCCAGCAGCTTTAAACCACCGGGACACGAAGCTTTCTTT
CDR3: CASSFKPPGHEAFF

J: TRBJ1-6
D: -
V: TRBV20-1
size: -
DNA: TGCAGTGCTAGACAGGGTCGAGCTTCACCCCTCCACTTT
CDR3: CSARQGRASPLHF

J: TRBJ2-2
D: TRBD1
V: TRBV12-5
size: -
DNA: TGTGCTAGTGAAGTTAGGGGGCACACCGGGGAGCTGTTTTTT
CDR3: CASEVRGHTGELFF

J: TRBJ2-7
D: -
V: TRBV20-1
size: once
DNA: TGCAGTGCTAGAGATGCGTGGGATCTCGGGTACGAGCAGTACTTC
CDR3: CSARDAWDLGYEQYF

J: TRBJ2-1
D: TRBD1
V: TRBV7-9
size: -
DNA: TGTGCCAGCAGCTTTCGGACAGGGAAACTTCATGAGCAGTTCTTC
CDR3: CASSFRTGKLHEQFF

J: TRBJ1-2
D: TRBD1
V: TRBV6-2/TRBV6-3
size: few
DNA: TGTGCCAGCAGCGAGACAGGGATCTATGGCTACACCTTC
CDR3: CASSETGIYGYTF

J: TRBJ1-3
D: -
V: TRBV28
size: -
DNA: TGTGCCAGCAGTGCTCCGGGGTCTGGAAACACCATATATTTT
CDR3: CASSAPGSGNTIYF

J: TRBJ2-1
D: -
V: TRBV18
size: -
DNA: TGTGCCAGCTCACCAGGCCGGGCAGCCCTCCACAATGAGCAGTTCTTC
CDR3: CASSPGRAALHNEQFF

J: TRBJ1-5
D: -
V: TRBV15
size: few
DNA: TGTGCCACCAGCAGAGTCGTACGTAGGTTTGGCAATCAGCCCCAGCATTTT
CDR3: CATSRVVRRFGNQPQHF

J: TRBJ2-7
D: -
V: TRBV28
size: -
DNA: TGTGCCAGCAGTTTAGGGTTAGCGGTAGCCTACGAGCAGTACTTC
CDR3: CASSLGLAVAYEQYF

J: TRBJ2-3
D: TRBD2
V: TRBV4-3
size: many
DNA: TGCGCCAGCAGCCAAGATCTAGGACTAGCAGCAGATACGCAGTATTTT
CDR3: CASSQDLGLAADTQYF

J: TRBJ2-3
D: TRBD2
V: TRBV20-1
size: -
DNA: TGCAGTGCACTCCCGGGGGGGCCTCGCACAGATACGCAGTATTTT
CDR3: CSALPGGPRTDTQYF

J: TRBJ1-1
D: -
V: TRBV12-3/TRBV12-4
size: -
DNA: TGTGTCAGCAGTCGTGGGACACATCTTGTAGCTTTCTTT
CDR3: CVSSRGTHLVAFF

J: TRBJ1-5
D: -
V: TRBV15
size: few
DNA: TGTGCCACCAACCCAGAGTCCGCAGGGGTTAGCAATCAGCCCCAGCATTTT
CDR3: CATNPESAGVSNQPQHF

J: TRBJ2-1
D: TRBD2
V: TRBV12-5
size: few
DNA: TGTGCTAGTGGTTTGCTCTTAGCGGGAGTCGATTGGGATGCCTCCTACAATGAGCAGTTCTTC
CDR3: CASGLLLAGVDWDASYNEQFF

J: TRBJ1-2
D: TRBD1
V: TRBV6-6
size: few
DNA: TGTGCCAGCAACAGGGGACAGGGGGTAGTTGGCTACACCTTC
CDR3: CASNRGQGVVGYTF

J: TRBJ1-4
D: -
V: TRBV7-9
size: -
DNA: TGTGCCAGCAGCTTACAGAATACTAATGAAAAACTGTTTTTT
CDR3: CASSLQNTNEKLFF

J: TRBJ2-1
D: -
V: TRBV7-9
size: few
DNA: TGTGCCAGCAGGATTGACAATGAGCAGTTCTTC
CDR3: CASRIDNEQFF

J: TRBJ2-3
D: -
V: TRBV9
size: -
DNA: TGTGCCAGCAGCGTAGTAGCCCGCACAGATACGCAGTATTTT
CDR3: CASSVVARTDTQYF

J: TRBJ2-5
D: TRBD1
V: TRBV11-2
size: -
DNA: TGTGCCAGCTTACTCCGGGACAGGGCTAACAATGAGCAGTACTTC
CDR3: CASLLRDRANNEQYF

J: TRBJ2-7
D: TRBD1
V: TRBV7-2
size: few
DNA: TGTGCCAGCAGCCCGAATCCCTATCGACAGGGTTCCAACGAGCAGTACTTC
CDR3: CASSPNPYRQGSNEQYF

J: TRBJ2-3
D: -
V: TRBV18
size: few
DNA: TGTGCCAGCTCACCCGCAGGGCGAGGAGGCACAGATACGCAGTATTTT
CDR3: CASSPAGRGGTDTQYF

J: TRBJ2-1
D: TRBD1
V: TRBV6-2/TRBV6-3
size: few
DNA: TGTGCCAGCAATTACCGGGACAGACGTTCCAATGAGCAGTTCTTC
CDR3: CASNYRDRRSNEQFF

J: TRBJ1-4
D: TRBD1
V: TRBV7-9
size: few
DNA: TGTGCCAGCAGCTCCAGGGGGGGAGGCCCCAATGAAAAACTGTTTTTT
CDR3: CASSSRGGGPNEKLFF

J: TRBJ2-1
D: TRBD2
V: TRBV6-5
size: few
DNA: TGTGCCAGCAGTTATGTGGGCGGGGGAAGGACCTACAATGAGCAGTTCTTC
CDR3: CASSYVGGGRTYNEQFF

J: TRBJ2-5
D: -
V: TRBV5-1
size: -
DNA: TGCGCCAGCAGCTCGAGGAACCTTCAGGCAGAGACCCAGTACTTC
CDR3: CASSSRNLQAETQYF

J: TRBJ2-3
D: TRBD2
V: TRBV20-1
size: few
DNA: TGCAGTGCTAGAGATGAGGCTAGCGGGGAAGGTACGCAGTATTTT
CDR3: CSARDEASGEGTQYF

J: TRBJ2-1
D: -
V: TRBV12-3/TRBV12-4
size: -
DNA: TGTGCCAGCAGTTCTGGCGGTACCAGGGCGTCCTACAATGAGCAGTTCTTC
CDR3: CASSSGGTRASYNEQFF

J: TRBJ1-2
D: -
V: TRBV4-1
size: -
DNA: TGCGCCAGCAGCCAAGAGTCGGCTTTAACTAACTATGGCTACACCTTC
CDR3: CASSQESALTNYGYTF

J: TRBJ2-3
D: -
V: TRBV6-6
size: few
DNA: TGTGCCAGCAGTTACTCCGAGTCTGGTACGCAGTATTTT
CDR3: CASSYSESGTQYF

J: TRBJ2-1
D: -
V: TRBV9
size: -
DNA: TGTGCCAGCAGCACCCTCGTCGCGGGATACAATGAGCAGTTCTTC
CDR3: CASSTLVAGYNEQFF

J: TRBJ2-1
D: -
V: TRBV20-1
size: few
DNA: TGCAGTGCTCCGAATTCAGCGCTGGGGTTGAAATATGAGCAGTTCTTC
CDR3: CSAPNSALGLKYEQFF

J: TRBJ1-2
D: -
V: TRBV25-1
size: many
DNA: TGTGCCAGCAGTGAATTCGGGACATCCTATGGCTACACCTTC
CDR3: CASSEFGTSYGYTF

J: TRBJ1-1
D: -
V: TRBV20-1
size: -
DNA: TGCAGTGCTAGGACAATTCTGGGGTCTGAAGCTTTCTTT
CDR3: CSARTILGSEAFF

J: TRBJ2-1
D: TRBD2
V: TRBV9
size: -
DNA: TGTGCCAGCAGCGTAAAGGCGGGAGATATCGATGAGCAGTTCTTC
CDR3: CASSVKAGDIDEQFF